These 2 T cell receptor beta chains were all obtained from the same sample, sequenced in a study of CD4 T cells in relation to SARS-CoV-2 and coronaviruses. The antigens of these receptors remain unknown. Sequencing used immunoSEQ multiplex PCR; TCRdb keeps in-frame clones, though not all of them. The sample shows about 36,000 clones, about 80% of them seen only once. The specimen was naive CD4+ T cells from PBMCs, cultured in vitro. The subset was: naive CD4+ T cells isolated by negative enrichment. These receptors were collected from an adult with COVID-19.

The chain links TRBV5-4 to TRBJ2-7; 13 positions agree with TRBD2. The ends lost 4 bases at V and 2 bases at J; junction bases unmatched: 3. CDR1 is SGHNT, CDR2 YYREEE, per germline (reference sequence). The CDR3 has 15 residues. CDR3 nucleotides: TGTGCCAGCAGCCGGACTAGCGGGAGTACCTACGAGCAGTACTTC. Protein sequence: CASSRTSGSTYEQYF.

This clone showed up just a few times. The chain couples TRBV5-1 to TRBJ2-1; no clear D. The CDR3 is 12 amino acids. Germline CDR1 is SGHRS and CDR2 is YFSETQ. V lost 2 bases to trimming and J lost 8 bases, with 8 bases between them. The CDR3 coding sequence is TGCGCCAGCAGCTTCACGACGGATGAGCAGTTCTTC. This codes for CASSFTTDEQFF.